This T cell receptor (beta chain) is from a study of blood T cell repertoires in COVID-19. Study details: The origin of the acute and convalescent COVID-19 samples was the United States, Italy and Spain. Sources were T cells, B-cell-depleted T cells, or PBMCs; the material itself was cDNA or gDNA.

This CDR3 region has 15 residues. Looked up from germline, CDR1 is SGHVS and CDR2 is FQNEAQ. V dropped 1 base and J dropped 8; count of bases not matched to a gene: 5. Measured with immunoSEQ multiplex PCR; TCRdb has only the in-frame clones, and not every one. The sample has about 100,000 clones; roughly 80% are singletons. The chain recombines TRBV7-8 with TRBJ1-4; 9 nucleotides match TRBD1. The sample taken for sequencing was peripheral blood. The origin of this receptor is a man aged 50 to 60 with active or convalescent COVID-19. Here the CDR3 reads CASSLGDREEEKLFF. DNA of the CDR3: TGTGCCAGCAGCTTAGGGGACAGGGAGGAGGAAAAACTGTTTTTT.